The clone carrying this T cell receptor beta chain was observed at least ten times. The data are from a study of early T cells in non-severe SARS-CoV-2 infection. The TCR library protocol was used to attach unique molecular identifiers. These identifiers were attached to individual cDNA molecules. TCRdb called the 5' RACE reads again in MiXCR, with one record for every CDR3 protein. The sample has around 57,000 distinct CDR3 sequences, 10% to 11% seen once. Germline CDR1 and CDR2: SGHAT and FQNNGV. V lost 3 bases, J lost 1 base, and 10 bases lay in between. This CDR3 contains 14 residues. Sequences were obtained from whole blood. The source of this sequence is an adult who was a healthcare worker with PCR-confirmed SARS-CoV-2 infection or an uninfected control (not recorded which). V usage is TRBV11-2 and J usage is TRBJ2-7, with D hard to call. The CDR3 is CASSFGTPSYEQYF. The CDR3 DNA reads as TGTGCCAGCAGCTTTGGCACACCGTCCTACGAGCAGTACTTC.